This T cell receptor beta chain appears in the sequencing data of a study of technical replicates of blood from several donors. Sequencing was performed with immunoSEQ multiplex PCR; in TCRdb, only in-frame clones are kept and a portion is missing. The sample holds more than 65,000 clones, about 97% seen once. Per the germline V gene, CDR1 is LNHDA and CDR2 is SQIVND (reference sequence). V lost 6 bases to trimming and J lost 6 bases, with 12 bases between them. This CDR3 has 13 residues. The rearrangement joins TRBV19 to TRBJ2-1; D remains ambiguous. Sequenced material: T cells isolated from PBMCs. This TCR derives from a human donor in good health. The CDR3 is CASRSRHSNEQFF. Written as DNA, the CDR3 is TGTGCCAGTAGGTCGAGGCATTCCAATGAGCAGTTCTTC. The full variable domain, rest sourced from reference TRBV19 and TRBJ2-1, is DGGITQSPKYLFRKEGQNVTLSCEQNLNHDAMYWYRQDPGQGLRLIYYSQIVNDFQKGDIAEGYSVSREKKESFPLTVTSAQKNPTAFYLCASRSRHSNEQFFGPGTRLTVL.